This paragraph covers one T cell receptor beta chain sequence. What it binds is unknown. Sequencing was performed with immunoSEQ multiplex PCR; in TCRdb, only in-frame clones are kept and a portion is missing. The sample consists of around 41,000 clones, about 83% of them appearing once. The record originates from a study of T cells in localized non-small cell lung cancer. Study results and caveats: Sequencing, confined to only one tumor region, leaves heterogeneity possible. Uninvolved adjacent lung, not tumor, had the highest T cell clonality. Appearing in adjacent lung were a median about 57 of the top 100 tumor clones.

The TCR was taken from a man aged 35-75 years with stage II lung adenocarcinoma. Material: PBMCs, obtained before any cancer treatment.

In DNA, the CDR3 is TGTGCTAGTGGTTTGTTGGGGACTGATTCACCCCTCCACTTT. Protein sequence: CASGLLGTDSPLHF. This chain links TRBV12-5 with TRBJ1-6; D might be TRBD1 (5 bases). Per the germline V gene, CDR1 is LGHNT and CDR2 is FRNRAP. Deletions cut 2 bases from V and 8 bases from J, with 10 bases between. The CDR3 is made up of 14 amino acids. Drawing the rest from reference TRBV12-5 and TRBJ1-6, the complete variable domain is DARVTQTPRHKVTEMGQEVTMRCQPILGHNTVFWYRQTMMQGLELLAYFRNRAPLDDSGMPKDRFSAEMPDATLATLKIQPSEPRDSAVYFCASGLLGTDSPLHFGNGTRLTVT.